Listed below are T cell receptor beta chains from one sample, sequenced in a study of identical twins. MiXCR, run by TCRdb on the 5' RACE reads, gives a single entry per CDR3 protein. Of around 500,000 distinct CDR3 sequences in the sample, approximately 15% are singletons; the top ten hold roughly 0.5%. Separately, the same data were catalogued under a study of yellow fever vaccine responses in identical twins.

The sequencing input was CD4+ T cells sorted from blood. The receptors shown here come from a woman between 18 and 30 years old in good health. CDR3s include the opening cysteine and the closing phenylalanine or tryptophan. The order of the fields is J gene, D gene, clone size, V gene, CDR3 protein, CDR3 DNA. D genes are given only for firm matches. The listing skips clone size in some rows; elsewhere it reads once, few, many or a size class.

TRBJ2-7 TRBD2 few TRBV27 CASSLKWGTSGLYEQYF TGTGCCAGCAGTTTAAAGTGGGGAACTAGCGGCCTCTACGAGCAGTACTTC
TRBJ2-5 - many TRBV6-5 CATKAKGETQYF TGTGCCACCAAGGCCAAGGGAGAGACCCAGTACTTC
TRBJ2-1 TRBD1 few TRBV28 CASSLGQSEQFF TGTGCCAGCAGTCTGGGACAGTCCGAGCAGTTCTTC
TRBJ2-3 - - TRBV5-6 CASSTGTKKGTDTQYF TGTGCCAGCAGCACCGGGACAAAAAAGGGCACAGATACGCAGTATTTT
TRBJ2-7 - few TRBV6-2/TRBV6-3 CASSSTQDRQQYF TGTGCCAGCAGTTCAACCCAAGACAGACAGCAGTACTTC
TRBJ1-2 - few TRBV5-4 CASSLALGEVYGYTF TGTGCCAGCAGCTTGGCCCTGGGAGAAGTCTATGGCTACACCTTC
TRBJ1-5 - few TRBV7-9 CASSPPGANQPQHF TGTGCCAGCAGCCCCCCCGGGGCCAATCAGCCCCAGCATTTT
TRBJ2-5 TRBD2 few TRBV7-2 CASSLGGSTSGAQYF TGTGCCAGCAGCTTAGGGGGGTCCACTAGCGGCGCCCAGTACTTC
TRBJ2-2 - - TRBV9 CASSVAWVTGELFF TGTGCCAGCAGCGTAGCTTGGGTCACCGGGGAGCTGTTTTTT
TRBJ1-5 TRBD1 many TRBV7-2 CASSRGTGTGGNQPQHF TGTGCCAGCAGCCGGGGGACAGGGACTGGTGGCAATCAGCCCCAGCATTTT
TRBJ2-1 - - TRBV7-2 CASSSTTFYNEQFF TGTGCCAGCAGCAGTACTACTTTCTACAATGAGCAGTTCTTC
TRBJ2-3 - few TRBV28 CASSFPGAIMDTQYF TGTGCCAGCAGTTTTCCAGGGGCAATAATGGATACGCAGTATTTT
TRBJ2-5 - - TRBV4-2 CASSQVSRETQYF TGTGCCAGCAGCCAAGTTAGCAGAGAGACCCAGTACTTC
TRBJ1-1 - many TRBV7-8 CASSNKEAFF TGTGCCAGCAGCAATAAAGAAGCTTTCTTT
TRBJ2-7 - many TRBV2 CASNGEPYEQYF TGTGCCAGCAATGGGGAGCCCTACGAGCAGTACTTC
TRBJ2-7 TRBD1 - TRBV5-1 CASQTGPNYEQYF TGCGCCAGCCAGACAGGGCCAAACTACGAGCAGTACTTC
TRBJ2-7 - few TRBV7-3 CASSLGGPMEGYEQYF TGTGCCAGCAGCTTGGGGGGGCCCATGGAGGGCTACGAGCAGTACTTC
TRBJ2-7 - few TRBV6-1 CASTSSTGLGNEQYF TGTGCCAGCACGTCCTCTACAGGGTTGGGAAACGAGCAGTACTTC
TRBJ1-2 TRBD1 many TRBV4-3 CASSLTRQGSYGYTF TGCGCCAGCAGCCTTACCAGACAGGGGTCCTATGGCTACACCTTC
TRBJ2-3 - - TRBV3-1 CASRPTGEADTQYF TGTGCCAGCAGGCCTACCGGGGAGGCAGATACGCAGTATTTT
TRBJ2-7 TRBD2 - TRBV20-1 CSARGGTRAYEQYF TGCAGTGCTAGAGGGGGGACTAGAGCCTACGAGCAGTACTTC
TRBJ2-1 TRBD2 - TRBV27 CASSLWGSGRANEQFF TGTGCCAGCAGTTTATGGGGGAGCGGGAGGGCCAATGAGCAGTTCTTC
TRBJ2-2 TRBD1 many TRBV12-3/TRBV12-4 CASSDRDTGELFF TGTGCCAGCAGTGACAGGGACACCGGGGAGCTGTTTTTT
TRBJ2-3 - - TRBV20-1 CSAERSGSSTDTQYF TGCAGTGCCGAAAGGTCCGGGAGTAGCACAGATACGCAGTATTTT
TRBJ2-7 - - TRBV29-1 CSAFGPDNPHEQYF TGCAGTGCCTTCGGACCGGATAACCCCCACGAGCAGTACTTC
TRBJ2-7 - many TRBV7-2 CASSFYPGRQNYEQYF TGTGCCAGCAGCTTCTACCCGGGACGGCAGAACTACGAGCAGTACTTC
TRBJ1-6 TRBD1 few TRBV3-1 CASTLTGGAGIESPLHF TGTGCCAGCACCCTGACAGGGGGCGCGGGGATAGAATCACCCCTCCACTTT
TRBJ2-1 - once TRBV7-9 CASSQTLLATSYNEQFF TGTGCCAGCAGCCAGACTCTGCTAGCGACCTCCTACAATGAGCAGTTCTTC
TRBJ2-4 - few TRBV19 CASSKRTLAKNIQYF TGTGCCAGTAGTAAGAGGACCCTAGCCAAAAACATTCAGTACTTC
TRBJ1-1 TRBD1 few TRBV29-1 CSVETGTNTEAFF TGCAGCGTTGAGACAGGGACGAACACTGAAGCTTTCTTT
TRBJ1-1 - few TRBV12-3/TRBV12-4 CASRRLRDSEAFF TGTGCCAGCAGACGGTTGCGGGACTCTGAAGCTTTCTTT
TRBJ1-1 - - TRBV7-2 CASGAWGTEAFF TGTGCCAGCGGCGCCTGGGGCACTGAAGCTTTCTTT
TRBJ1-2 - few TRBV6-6 CASSYSGADGYTF TGTGCCAGCAGTTACTCAGGGGCCGATGGCTACACCTTC
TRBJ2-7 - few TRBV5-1 CASSPQPLYEQYF TGCGCCAGCAGCCCCCAGCCCCTCTACGAGCAGTACTTC
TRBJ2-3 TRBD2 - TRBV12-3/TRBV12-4 CASSFPRGAGGGGDTQYF TGTGCCAGCAGTTTCCCTAGGGGAGCGGGGGGGGGCGGAGATACGCAGTATTTT
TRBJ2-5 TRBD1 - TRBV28 CASSSTGTGAETQYF TGTGCCAGCAGTAGTACCGGGACAGGGGCTGAGACCCAGTACTTC
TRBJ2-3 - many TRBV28 CASSFPTRRRADTQYF TGTGCCAGCAGTTTTCCTACCCGGAGGAGGGCAGATACGCAGTATTTT
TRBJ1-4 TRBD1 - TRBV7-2 CASSRDQGDEKLFF TGTGCCAGCAGCCGTGATCAGGGGGATGAAAAACTGTTTTTT
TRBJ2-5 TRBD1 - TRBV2 CASNLGQEIETQYF TGTGCCAGCAATTTGGGACAGGAGATAGAGACCCAGTACTTC
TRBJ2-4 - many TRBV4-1 CASSPFYLAKNIQYF TGCGCCAGCAGCCCCTTTTACCTAGCCAAAAACATTCAGTACTTC
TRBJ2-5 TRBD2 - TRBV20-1 CSARDWGGETQYF TGCAGTGCTAGAGATTGGGGGGGAGAGACCCAGTACTTC
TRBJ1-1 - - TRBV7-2 CASSLEGRRTEAFF TGTGCCAGCAGCCTAGAGGGGCGTCGGACTGAAGCTTTCTTT
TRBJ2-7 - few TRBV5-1 CASSGGGHRTYEQYF TGCGCCAGCAGCGGGGGGGGCCACAGGACCTACGAGCAGTACTTC
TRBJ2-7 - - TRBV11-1 CASSLLQDRYEQYF TGTGCCAGCAGCTTACTACAGGATCGCTACGAGCAGTACTTC
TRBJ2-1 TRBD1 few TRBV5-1 CASSLVVGTGEYNEQFF TGCGCCAGCAGCTTGGTGGTTGGGACAGGGGAGTACAATGAGCAGTTCTTC
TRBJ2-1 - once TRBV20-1 CSAAGLRGNEQFF TGCAGTGCGGCGGGACTTCGAGGAAATGAGCAGTTCTTC
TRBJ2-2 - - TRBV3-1 CASSQKLKTERWTGELFF TGTGCCAGCAGCCAAAAATTGAAAACAGAACGGTGGACCGGGGAGCTGTTTTTT
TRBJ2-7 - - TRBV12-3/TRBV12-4 CASTTAGLTYEQYF TGTGCCAGCACAACGGCAGGATTGACATACGAGCAGTACTTC
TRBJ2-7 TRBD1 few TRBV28 CASSLPSLWDRLSYEQYF TGTGCCAGCAGTCTTCCCTCCCTCTGGGACAGGCTCTCCTACGAGCAGTACTTC
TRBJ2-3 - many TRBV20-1 CSALDPAGAMTDTQYF TGCAGTGCTCTCGACCCGGCGGGGGCGATGACAGATACGCAGTATTTT
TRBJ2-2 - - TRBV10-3 CAIRIVPMNTGELFF TGTGCCATCAGAATCGTACCGATGAACACCGGGGAGCTGTTTTTT
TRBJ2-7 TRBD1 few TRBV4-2 CASSQDILGQGASYEQYF TGTGCCAGCAGCCAAGATATACTGGGACAGGGGGCCTCCTACGAGCAGTACTTC
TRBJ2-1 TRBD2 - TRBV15 CATSRDGLAGVNEQFF TGTGCCACCAGCAGAGATGGGCTGGCGGGGGTCAATGAGCAGTTCTTC